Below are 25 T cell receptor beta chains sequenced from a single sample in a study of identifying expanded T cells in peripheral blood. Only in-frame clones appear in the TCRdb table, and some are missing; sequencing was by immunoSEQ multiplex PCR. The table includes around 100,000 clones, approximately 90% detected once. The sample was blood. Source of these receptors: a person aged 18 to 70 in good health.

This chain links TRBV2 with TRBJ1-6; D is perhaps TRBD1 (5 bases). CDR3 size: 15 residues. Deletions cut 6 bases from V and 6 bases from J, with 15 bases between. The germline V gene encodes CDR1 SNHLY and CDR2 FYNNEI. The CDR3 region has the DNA TGTGCCAGCAGGGGGGTGGGGATTCTTAATTCACCCCTCCACTTT. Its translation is CASRGVGILNSPLHF.

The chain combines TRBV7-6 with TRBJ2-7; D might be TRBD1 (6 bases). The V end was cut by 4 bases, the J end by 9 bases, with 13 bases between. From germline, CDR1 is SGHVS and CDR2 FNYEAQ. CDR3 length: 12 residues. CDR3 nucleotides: TGTGCCAGCAGCTCTTACCAGGGGAGGCAGTACTTC. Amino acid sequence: CASSSYQGRQYF.

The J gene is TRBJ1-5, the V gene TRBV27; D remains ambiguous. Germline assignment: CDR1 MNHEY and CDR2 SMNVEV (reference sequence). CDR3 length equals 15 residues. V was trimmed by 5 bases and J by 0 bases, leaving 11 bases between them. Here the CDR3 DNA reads TGTGCCAGCAGTCCCCTCTACAGTAGCAATCAGCCCCAGCATTTT. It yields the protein CASSPLYSSNQPQHF.

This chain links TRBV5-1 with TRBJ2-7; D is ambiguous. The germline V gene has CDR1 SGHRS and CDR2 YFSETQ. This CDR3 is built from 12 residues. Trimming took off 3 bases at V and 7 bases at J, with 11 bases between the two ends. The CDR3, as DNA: TGCGCCAGCAGCTCCTCGGCGTGGGAGCAGTACTTC. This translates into CASSSSAWEQYF. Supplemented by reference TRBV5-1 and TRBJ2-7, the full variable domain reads KAGVTQTPRYLIKTRGQQVTLSCSPISGHRSVSWYQQTPGQGLQFLFEYFSETQRNKGNFPGRFSGRQFSNSRSEMNVSTLELGDSALYLCASSSSAWEQYFGPGTRLTVT.

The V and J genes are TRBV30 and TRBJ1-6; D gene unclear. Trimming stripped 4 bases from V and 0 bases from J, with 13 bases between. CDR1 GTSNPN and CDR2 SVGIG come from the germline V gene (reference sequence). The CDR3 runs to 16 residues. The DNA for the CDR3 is TGTGCCTGGAAGCTGGGTGGGAGCTCCTATAATTCACCCCTCCACTTT. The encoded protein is CAWKLGGSSYNSPLHF.

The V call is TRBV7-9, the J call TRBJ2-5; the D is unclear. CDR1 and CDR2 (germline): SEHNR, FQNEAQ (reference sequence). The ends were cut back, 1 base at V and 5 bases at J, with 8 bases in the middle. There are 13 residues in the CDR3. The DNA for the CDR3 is TGTGCCAGCAGCTTAGGCGGCCTTGAGACCCAGTACTTC. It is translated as CASSLGGLETQYF. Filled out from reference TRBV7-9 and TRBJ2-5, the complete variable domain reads DTGVSQNPRHKITKRGQNVTFRCDPISEHNRLYWYRQTLGQGPEFLTYFQNEAQLEKSRLLSDRFSAERPKGSFSTLEIQRTEQGDSAMYLCASSLGGLETQYFGPGTRLLVL.

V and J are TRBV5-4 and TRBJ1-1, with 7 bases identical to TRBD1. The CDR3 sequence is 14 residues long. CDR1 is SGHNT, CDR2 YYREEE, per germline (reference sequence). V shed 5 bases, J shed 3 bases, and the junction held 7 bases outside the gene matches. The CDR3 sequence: CASRVAGGHTEAFF. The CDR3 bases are TGTGCCAGCAGAGTTGCAGGGGGGCACACTGAAGCTTTCTTT.

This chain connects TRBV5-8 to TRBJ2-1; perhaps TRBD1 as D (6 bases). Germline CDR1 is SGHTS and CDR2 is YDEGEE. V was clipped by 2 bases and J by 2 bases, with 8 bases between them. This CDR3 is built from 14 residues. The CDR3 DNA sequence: TGTGCCAGCAGCTTAAGACAGGCCTACAATGAGCAGTTCTTC. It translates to CASSLRQAYNEQFF. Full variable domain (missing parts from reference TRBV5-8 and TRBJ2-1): EAGVTQSPTHLIKTRGQQATLRCSPISGHTSVYWYQQALGLGLQFLLWYDEGEERNRGNFPPRFSGRQFPNYSSELNVNALELEDSALYLCASSLRQAYNEQFFGPGTRLTVL.

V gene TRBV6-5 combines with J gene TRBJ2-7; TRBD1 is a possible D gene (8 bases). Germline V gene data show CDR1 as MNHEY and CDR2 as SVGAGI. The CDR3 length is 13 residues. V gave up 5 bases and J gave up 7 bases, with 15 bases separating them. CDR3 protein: CASSRTGRGEQYF. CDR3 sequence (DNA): TGTGCCAGCAGTCGGACAGGGCGGGGGGAGCAGTACTTC.

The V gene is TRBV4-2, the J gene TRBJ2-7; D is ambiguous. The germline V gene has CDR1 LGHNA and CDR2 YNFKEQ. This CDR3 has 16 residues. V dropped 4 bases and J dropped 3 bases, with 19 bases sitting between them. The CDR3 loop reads CASSPLQVGINYEQYF. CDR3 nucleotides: TGTGCCAGCAGCCCGCTCCAAGTAGGGATCAACTACGAGCAGTACTTC.

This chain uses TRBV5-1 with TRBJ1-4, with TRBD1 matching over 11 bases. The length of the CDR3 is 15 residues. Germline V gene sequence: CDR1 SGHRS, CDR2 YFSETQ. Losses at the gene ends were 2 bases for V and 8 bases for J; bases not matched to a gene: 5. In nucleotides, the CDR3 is TGCGCCAGCAGCTTTACCGGGACAGGGGGAGAAAAACTGTTTTTT. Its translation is CASSFTGTGGEKLFF.

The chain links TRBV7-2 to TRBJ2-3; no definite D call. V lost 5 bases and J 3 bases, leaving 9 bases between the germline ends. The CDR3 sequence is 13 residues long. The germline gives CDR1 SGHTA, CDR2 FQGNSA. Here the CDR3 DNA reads TGTGCCAGCAGCCGAACCGGGACAGATACGCAGTATTTT. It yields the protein CASSRTGTDTQYF.

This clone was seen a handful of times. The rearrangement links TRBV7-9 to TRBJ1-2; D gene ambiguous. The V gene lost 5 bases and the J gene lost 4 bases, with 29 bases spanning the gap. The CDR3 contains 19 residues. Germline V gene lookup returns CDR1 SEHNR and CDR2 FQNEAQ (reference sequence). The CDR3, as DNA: TGTGCCAGCAGCAACCCCGAAGACTTGCGGGCGATGCTAGGCTATGGCTACACCTTC. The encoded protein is CASSNPEDLRAMLGYGYTF.

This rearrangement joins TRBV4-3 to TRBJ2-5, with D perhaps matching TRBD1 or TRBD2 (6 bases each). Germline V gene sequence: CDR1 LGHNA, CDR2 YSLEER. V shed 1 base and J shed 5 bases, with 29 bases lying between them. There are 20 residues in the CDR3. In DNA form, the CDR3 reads TGCGCCAGCAGCCAAGTCTGGGGGCGGGATGGAGGGGCGCCGGGGGAGACCCAGTACTTC. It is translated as CASSQVWGRDGGAPGETQYF.

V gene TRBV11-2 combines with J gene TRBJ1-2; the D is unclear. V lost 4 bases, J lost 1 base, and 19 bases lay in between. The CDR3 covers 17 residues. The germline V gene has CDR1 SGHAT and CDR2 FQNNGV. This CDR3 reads CASSSLIGSSRNYGYTF. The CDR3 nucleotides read TGTGCCAGCAGCTCTCTCATTGGGAGTTCCCGTAACTATGGCTACACCTTC.

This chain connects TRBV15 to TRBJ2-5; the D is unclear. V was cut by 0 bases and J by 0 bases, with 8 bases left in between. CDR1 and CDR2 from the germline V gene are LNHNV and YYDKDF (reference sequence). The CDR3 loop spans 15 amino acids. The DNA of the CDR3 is TGTGCCACCAGCAGAGAAGGAACCTACCAAGAGACCCAGTACTTC. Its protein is CATSREGTYQETQYF.

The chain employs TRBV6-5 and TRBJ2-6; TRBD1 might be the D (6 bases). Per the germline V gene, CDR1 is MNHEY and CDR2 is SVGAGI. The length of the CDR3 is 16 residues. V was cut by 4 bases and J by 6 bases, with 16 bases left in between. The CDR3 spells CASSWVTGSVANVLTF. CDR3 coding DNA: TGTGCCAGCAGTTGGGTAACAGGGTCAGTGGCCAACGTCCTGACTTTC.

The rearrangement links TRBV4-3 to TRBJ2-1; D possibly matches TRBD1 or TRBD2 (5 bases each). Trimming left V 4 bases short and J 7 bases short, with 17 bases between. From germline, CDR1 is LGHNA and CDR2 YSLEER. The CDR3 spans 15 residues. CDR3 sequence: CASSLIGGSLNEQFF. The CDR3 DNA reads TGCGCCAGCAGCCTTATTGGGGGTAGCCTTAATGAGCAGTTCTTC.

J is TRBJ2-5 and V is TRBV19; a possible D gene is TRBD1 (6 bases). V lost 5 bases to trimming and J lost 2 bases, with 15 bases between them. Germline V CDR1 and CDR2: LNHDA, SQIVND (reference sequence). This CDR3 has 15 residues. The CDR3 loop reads CASSVGQTLQETQYF. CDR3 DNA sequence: TGTGCCAGTAGTGTCGGACAGACCCTACAAGAGACCCAGTACTTC.

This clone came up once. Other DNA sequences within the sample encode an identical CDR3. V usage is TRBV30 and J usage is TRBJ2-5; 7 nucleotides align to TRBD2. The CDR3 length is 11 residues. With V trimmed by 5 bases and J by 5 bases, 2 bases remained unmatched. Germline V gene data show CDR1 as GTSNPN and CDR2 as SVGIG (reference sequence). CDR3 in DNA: TGTGCCTGGGGGGGAGGGGAGACCCAGTACTTC. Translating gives CAWGGGETQYF. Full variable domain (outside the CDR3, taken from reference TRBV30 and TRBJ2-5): SQTIHQWPATLVQPVGSPLSLECTVEGTSNPNLYWYRQAAGRGLQLLFYSVGIGQISSEVPQNLSASRPQDRQFILSSKKLLLSDSGFYLCAWGGGETQYFGPGTRLLVL.

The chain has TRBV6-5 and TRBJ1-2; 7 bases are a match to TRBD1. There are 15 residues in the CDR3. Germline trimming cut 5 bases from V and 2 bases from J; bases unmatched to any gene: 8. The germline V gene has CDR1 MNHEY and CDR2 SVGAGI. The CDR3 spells CASSARQGKNYGYTF. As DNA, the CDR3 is TGTGCCAGCAGTGCAAGACAGGGAAAAAACTATGGCTACACCTTC.

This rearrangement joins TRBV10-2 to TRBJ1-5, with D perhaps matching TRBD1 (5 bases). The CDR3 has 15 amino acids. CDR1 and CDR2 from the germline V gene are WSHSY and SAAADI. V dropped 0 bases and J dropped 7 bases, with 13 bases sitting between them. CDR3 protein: CASSESWGIGQPQHF. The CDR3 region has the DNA TGCGCCAGCAGTGAGTCCTGGGGGATCGGGCAGCCCCAGCATTTT.

CDR3 sequence reads: CASSPALNTEAFF. CDR3 DNA: TGTGCCAGTAGTCCGGCTTTGAACACTGAAGCTTTCTTT. The gene calls are TRBV19 and TRBJ1-1; D remains ambiguous. CDR3 length equals 13 residues. Per germline, CDR1 LNHDA and CDR2 SQIVND (reference sequence). V lost 5 bases and J lost 0, with 7 bases in between.

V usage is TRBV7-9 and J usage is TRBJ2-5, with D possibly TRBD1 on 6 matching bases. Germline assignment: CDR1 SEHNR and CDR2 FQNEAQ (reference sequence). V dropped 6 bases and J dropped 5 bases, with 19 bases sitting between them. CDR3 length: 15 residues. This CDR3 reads CASRPVLQGRETQYF. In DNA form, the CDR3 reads TGTGCCAGCAGACCCGTGTTACAGGGACGGGAGACCCAGTACTTC.

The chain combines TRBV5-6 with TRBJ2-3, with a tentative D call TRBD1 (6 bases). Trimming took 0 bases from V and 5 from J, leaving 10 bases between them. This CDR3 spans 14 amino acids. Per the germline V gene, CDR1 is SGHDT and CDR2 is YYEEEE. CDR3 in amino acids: CASSLAGGRDTQYF. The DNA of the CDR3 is TGTGCCAGCAGCTTGGCTGGGGGCAGAGATACGCAGTATTTT.